This T cell receptor (beta chain) derives from a study of blood T cell repertoires in COVID-19. The CDR3 runs to 20 residues. V lost 4 bases and J lost 3; bases outside the gene matches: 18. The germline V gene has CDR1 MGHRA and CDR2 YSYEKL. Assay used: immunoSEQ multiplex PCR; TCRdb lists only in-frame clones, some missing. The sample contains 380,000 or so clones, 88% of which appear only once. This chain uses TRBV4-1 with TRBJ2-3; 11 bases fit TRBD2. The sequencing sample was made of PBMCs or T cells enriched from blood (not recorded which). This clonotype was obtained from a woman between 40 and 50 years old with acute COVID-19. CDR3 in amino acids: CASSLGRSSGGAVGTDTQYF. DNA of the CDR3: TGCGCCAGCAGCCTCGGGCGGAGTAGCGGGGGGGCCGTAGGAACAGATACGCAGTATTTT.